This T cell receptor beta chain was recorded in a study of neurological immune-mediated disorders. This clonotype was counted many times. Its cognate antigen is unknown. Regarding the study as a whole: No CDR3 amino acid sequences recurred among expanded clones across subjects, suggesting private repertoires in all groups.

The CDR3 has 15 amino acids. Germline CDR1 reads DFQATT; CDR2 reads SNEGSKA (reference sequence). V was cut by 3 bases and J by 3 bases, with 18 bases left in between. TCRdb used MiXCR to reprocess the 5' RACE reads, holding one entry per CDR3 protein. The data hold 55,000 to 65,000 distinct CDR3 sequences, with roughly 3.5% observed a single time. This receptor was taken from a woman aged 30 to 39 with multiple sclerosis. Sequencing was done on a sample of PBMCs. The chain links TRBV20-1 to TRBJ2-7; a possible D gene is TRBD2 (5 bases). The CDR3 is CSARAQDSLFYEQYF. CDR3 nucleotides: TGCAGTGCTAGGGCCCAGGACTCCCTTTTCTACGAGCAGTACTTC.